One sample yielded the 15 T cell receptor beta chains listed below, sequenced in a study of shared clonotypes between healthy human individuals. Here immunoSEQ multiplex PCR was the method, and the copy in TCRdb shows in-frame clones only, minus some. The table shows 2,500,000 or so clones, with just under 95% occurring only once. Sequenced sample: naive CD4+ T cells from PBMCs. Regarding subset: CD45RA+ positively selected. The receptor set was obtained from a man aged 18 to 35 in good health. Some clones in this sample may be carry-over from other donors' samples.

V usage is TRBV5-1 and J usage is TRBJ1-4; 7 bases map to TRBD1. Losses at the gene ends were 3 bases for V and 6 bases for J; bases not matched to a gene: 5. This CDR3 spans 14 amino acids. CDR1 is SGHRS, CDR2 YFSETQ, per germline. As DNA, the CDR3 is TGCGCCAGCAGCTCCACAGGGGATGATGAAAAACTGTTTTTT. Translation: CASSSTGDDEKLFF.

V usage is TRBV5-1 and J usage is TRBJ2-5; a weak D match, TRBD1 (7 bases). The J call may be wrong; the DNA end is better matched by TRBJ2-7. The CDR3 contains 15 residues. Germline CDR1 and CDR2: SGHRS and YFSETQ. The CDR3 is CASSLDRGGGYEQYF. For the CDR3, the DNA is TGCGCCAGCAGCTTGGACAGGGGAGGCGGCTACGAGCAGTACTTC.

DNA of the CDR3: TGCGCCAGCAGCGTGGGGACTAGCGGGAGAATGATAGTGGAGACCCAGTACTTC. Protein: CASSVGTSGRMIVETQYF. The chain couples TRBV5-1 to TRBJ2-5; 14 positions match TRBD2. Germline assignment: CDR1 SGHRS and CDR2 YFSETQ. CDR3 length: 18 amino acids. J lost 5 bases, V lost 4 bases, and 13 bases had no gene match.

The gene calls are TRBV29-1 and TRBJ1-2; 9 bases line up with TRBD1. V lost 7 bases, J lost 5 bases, and 11 bases stayed unmatched. Germline CDR1 reads SQVTM; CDR2 reads ANQGSEA. The CDR3 totals 14 residues. The CDR3 loop is CSANQGTGRYGYTF. The CDR3 DNA reads as TGCAGCGCCAACCAAGGGACAGGGAGGTATGGCTACACCTTC.

The chain couples TRBV7-3 to TRBJ2-3, with 7 bases fitting TRBD2. Trimming removed 5 bases from V and 4 bases from J; junction bases left unmatched: 9. Germline CDR1 reads SGHTA; CDR2 reads FQGTGA. The CDR3 covers 15 residues. CDR3 DNA: TGTGCCAGCAGCCCCCTGGGAGGGATCGCAGATACGCAGTATTTT. Encoded protein: CASSPLGGIADTQYF.

The chain is built from TRBV9 and TRBJ2-7; D might be TRBD2 (6 bases). The germline V gene encodes CDR1 SGDLS and CDR2 YYNGEE. V shed 4 bases and J shed 6 bases, with 23 bases lying between them. The CDR3 length is 16 residues. The CDR3 nucleotides read TGTGCCAGCAGCCCCCGGGAGAGTGCAGGTGGCCGCGAGCAGTACTTC. It is translated as CASSPRESAGGREQYF. Variable domain in full (rest from reference TRBV9 and TRBJ2-7): DSGVTQTPKHLITATGQRVTLRCSPRSGDLSVYWYQQSLDQGLQFLIQYYNGEERAKGNILERFSAQQFPDLHSELNLSSLELGDSALYFCASSPRESAGGREQYFGPGTRLTVT.

Worth noting for this clone: The sample contains more than one DNA sequence encoding this CDR3. The V and J genes are TRBV28 and TRBJ2-5; TRBD2 aligns across 12 bases. The V segment lost 3 bases and the J segment 2 bases; nucleotides outside the gene matches: 4. Per germline, CDR1 MDHEN and CDR2 SYDVKM. This CDR3 comprises 16 residues. In DNA, the CDR3 is TGTGCCAGCAGTTTCCGACTAGCGGGGGCACAAGAGACCCAGTACTTC. It specifies CASSFRLAGAQETQYF.

Note on this clone: Distinct nucleotide sequences in the sample also encode this CDR3. The J gene is TRBJ2-5, the V gene TRBV5-4, with a possible D match to TRBD1 (5 bases). Germline CDR1 and CDR2: SGHNT and YYREEE (reference sequence). The CDR3 loop spans 13 amino acids. Trimming removed 4 bases at V and 1 base at J, with 8 bases between. The CDR3 spells CASSRDSQETQYF. The CDR3 nucleotides read TGTGCCAGCAGCCGTGACAGCCAAGAGACCCAGTACTTC.

The rearrangement joins TRBV1 to TRBJ2-7; TRBD2, the table's D call, lacks a check against the DNA. TRBV1 is reported as a pseudogene. This CDR3 region has 12 residues. CDR3 loop: CTSSQEACEQYF. CDR3 nucleotide sequence: TGCACCAGCAGCCAAGAAGCATGCGAGCAGTACTTC.

This clone showed up just once. This chain joins TRBV5-1 and TRBJ2-7, with unresolved D. V was trimmed by 0 bases and J by 4 bases, leaving 8 bases between them. The germline V gene has CDR1 SGHRS and CDR2 YFSETQ. The CDR3 consists of 13 residues. The CDR3 is CASSLARAYEQYF. Written as DNA, the CDR3 is TGCGCCAGCAGCTTGGCCCGTGCGTACGAGCAGTACTTC.

The chain couples TRBV2 to TRBJ1-4; the D gene is possibly TRBD1 (5 bases). The V end was cut by 5 bases, the J end by 0 bases, with 10 bases between. CDR3 length: 15 amino acids. The V gene's germline CDR1 is SNHLY and CDR2 FYNNEI. The CDR3 DNA reads TGTGCCAGCAGTCCGGCAGGGACAACTAATGAAAAACTGTTTTTT. It encodes CASSPAGTTNEKLFF.

V gene TRBV28 combines with J gene TRBJ2-4; the D call may be TRBD1 or TRBD2 (5 bases each). This CDR3 spans 15 amino acids. The V gene lost 5 bases and the J gene lost 2 bases, with 13 bases spanning the gap. Germline V CDR1 and CDR2: MDHEN, SYDVKM. The CDR3 reads CASSLSGATKNIQYF. Written as DNA, the CDR3 is TGTGCCAGCAGTCTCTCCGGGGCAACCAAAAACATTCAGTACTTC.

The rearrangement links TRBV5-1 to TRBJ2-1, with TRBD1 matching 10 bases. CDR3 length: 14 residues. The germline CDR1 and CDR2 sequences are SGHRS and YFSETQ. V gave up 7 bases and J gave up 2 bases; unmatched junction bases: 3. The CDR3: CASGDRGPYNEQFF. The CDR3 bases are TGCGCCAGCGGGGACAGGGGACCCTACAATGAGCAGTTCTTC.

The chain uses TRBV4-1 and TRBJ2-3, with D possibly TRBD1 on 6 matching bases. Germline-derived CDR1 and CDR2 are MGHRA and YSYEKL. The CDR3 totals 15 residues. V lost 1 base and J 1 base, leaving 9 bases between the germline ends. CDR3 sequence reads: CASSQGWGRTDTQYF. The CDR3 region has the DNA TGCGCCAGCAGCCAAGGATGGGGGCGCACAGATACGCAGTATTTT.

This chain connects TRBV19 to TRBJ1-2; perhaps TRBD1 as D (5 bases). Germline V gives CDR1 LNHDA, CDR2 SQIVND (reference sequence). The CDR3 consists of 13 residues. Trimming shortened V by 9 bases and J by 3 bases, and 14 bases separated the two germline ends. The CDR3 nucleotides are TGTGCCAGCTCTCGGGGCCGATACTATGGCTACACCTTC. Translation: CASSRGRYYGYTF.